This T cell receptor (beta chain) was identified during a study of blood T cell repertoires in COVID-19. Study information: COVID-19 samples collected from the United States, Italy and Spain covered acute and convalescent phases. The cDNA or gDNA used as material had been derived from T cells, B-cell-depleted T cells, or PBMCs.

Assay: immunoSEQ multiplex PCR; the TCRdb copy retains only in-frame clones and omits some. This table holds roughly 280,000 clones, approximately 83% found once. A word on this clone: The identical CDR3 is also encoded by other nucleotide sequences in the sample.

This TCR was sampled from a woman aged 65 to 85 with acute or convalescent COVID-19. Sequencing was carried out using peripheral blood.

Here the CDR3 DNA reads TGCGCCAGCAGCTTCGACAGAAACACTGAAGCTTTCTTT. Its protein is CASSFDRNTEAFF. The chain links TRBV5-1 to TRBJ1-1; TRBD1 is a possible D gene (5 bases). Trimming left V 2 bases short and J 2 bases short, with 7 bases between. This CDR3 has 13 amino acids. Germline V gene data show CDR1 as SGHRS and CDR2 as YFSETQ.